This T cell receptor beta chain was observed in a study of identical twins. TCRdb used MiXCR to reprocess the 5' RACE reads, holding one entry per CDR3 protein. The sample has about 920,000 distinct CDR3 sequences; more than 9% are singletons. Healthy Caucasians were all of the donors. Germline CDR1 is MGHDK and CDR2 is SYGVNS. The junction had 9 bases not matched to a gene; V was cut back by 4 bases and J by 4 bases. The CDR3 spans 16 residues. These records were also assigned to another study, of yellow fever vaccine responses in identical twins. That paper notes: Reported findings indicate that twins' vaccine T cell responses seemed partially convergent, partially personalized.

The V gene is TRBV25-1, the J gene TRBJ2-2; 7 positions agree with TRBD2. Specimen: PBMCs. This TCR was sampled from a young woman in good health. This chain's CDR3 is CASSVRDYSSTGELFF. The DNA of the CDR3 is TGTGCCAGCAGTGTCCGGGACTACTCGAGCACCGGGGAGCTGTTTTTT.